These 28 T cell receptor beta chains were all obtained from the same sample, sequenced in a study of cytomegalovirus exposure and HLA in healthy donors. This PCR relied on a set of 60 Vbeta primers and 13 Jbeta primers. TCRdb's copy holds only in-frame clones and misses some; the assay was immunoSEQ multiplex PCR. The data contain some 150,000 clones, around four fifths of them seen just once; the ten biggest clones take up 1.2% to 1.5%. Sequencing used PBMCs. The origin of the receptors is a young man in good health and CMV-seropositive.

The chain combines TRBV10-2 with TRBJ1-2; weak D call: TRBD1 (6 bases). CDR1 and CDR2 (germline): WSHSY, SAAADI. V lost 6 bases, J lost 6 bases, and 14 bases lay in between. The CDR3 totals 13 residues. CDR3 loop: CASSLQGGDGYTF. Here the CDR3 DNA reads TGCGCCAGCAGCCTACAGGGTGGGGATGGCTACACCTTC.

V is TRBV6-5 and J is TRBJ2-1; D perhaps matches TRBD2 (6 bases). Trimming removed 2 bases at V and 3 bases at J, with 14 bases between. Germline CDR1 MNHEY, CDR2 SVGAGI. The CDR3 covers 16 residues. The CDR3 DNA is TGTGCCAGCAGTTACCTGGGAGGCGTTAGCTACAATGAGCAGTTCTTC. Its protein is CASSYLGGVSYNEQFF.

This clone was seen more than once but under ten times. For the CDR3, the DNA is TGTGCCAGCGGAAAAGGGACAGTGACCTACGAGCAGTACTTC. Translating gives CASGKGTVTYEQYF. The chain carries TRBV6-6 and TRBJ2-7; the match to TRBD1 covers 7 bases. CDR3 length: 14 residues. The germline V gene has CDR1 MNHNY and CDR2 SVGAGI (reference sequence). The V gene end was trimmed by 8 bases and the J gene end by 2 bases; junction bases not matched to a gene: 9.

The rearrangement joins TRBV9 to TRBJ2-5, with D perhaps matching TRBD2 (6 bases). Trimming took 3 bases from V and 4 from J, leaving 13 bases between them. The CDR3 extends over 14 amino acids. Looked up from germline, CDR1 is SGDLS and CDR2 is YYNGEE. CDR3 bases: TGTGCCAGCAGCGGCGGGACTTTGGGAGAGACCCAGTACTTC. It is translated as CASSGGTLGETQYF.

This clone came up once. The rearrangement uses TRBV11-2 and TRBJ2-1; 8 bases line up with TRBD2. Germline V lookup: CDR1 SGHAT, CDR2 FQNNGV. The CDR3 is made up of 15 amino acids. The trim removed 5 bases at V and 4 bases at J, leaving 7 bases unmatched. The CDR3 DNA sequence: TGTGCCAGCAGCACGGGGGGGACTGAATACAATGAGCAGTTCTTC. Protein product: CASSTGGTEYNEQFF.

The V call is TRBV10-3, the J call TRBJ2-3; 12 nucleotides align to TRBD2. V was clipped by 6 bases and J by 0 bases; unmatched bases: 7. This CDR3 region has 17 residues. Germline CDR1 and CDR2: ENHRY and SYGVKD. The CDR3 region is CAIRKAGTSGSTDTQYF. The CDR3 DNA sequence: TGTGCCATCAGAAAAGCCGGGACTAGCGGGAGCACAGATACGCAGTATTTT.

The chain uses TRBV5-4 and TRBJ2-1; the match to TRBD2 covers 10 bases. Germline CDR1 SGHNT, CDR2 YYREEE (reference sequence). This CDR3 spans 15 amino acids. V dropped 5 bases and J dropped 8; count of bases not matched to a gene: 10. The CDR3 bases are TGTGCCAGCAGTGGGGTAGCGGGAGGAGTTGATGAGCAGTTCTTC. Its protein is CASSGVAGGVDEQFF.

The chain combines TRBV6-1 with TRBJ1-2; D gene unclear. Per the germline V gene, CDR1 is MNHNS and CDR2 is SASEGT. The CDR3 is 17 residues long. With 1 base removed from V and 1 base from J, the gap between germline ends came to 16 bases. The CDR3 nucleotides read TGTGCCAGCAGTGAAGTTTTCGGACGAGGGATTAACTATGGCTACACCTTC. Its translation: CASSEVFGRGINYGYTF.

The chain has TRBV5-1 and TRBJ2-1, with D perhaps matching TRBD2 (5 bases). Germline V gene sequence: CDR1 SGHRS, CDR2 YFSETQ. This CDR3 contains 13 residues. Trimming took off 0 bases at V and 5 bases at J, with 6 bases between the two ends. The CDR3 sequence: CASSLVANNEQFF. The DNA for the CDR3 is TGCGCCAGCAGCTTGGTAGCGAACAATGAGCAGTTCTTC.

CDR3 nucleotides: TGTGCCAGCAGCGTAGGGCCCCCCGGGGGAGCTAATGAAAAACTGTTTTTT. This encodes CASSVGPPGGANEKLFF. The chain employs TRBV9 and TRBJ1-4; D perhaps matches TRBD1 (5 bases). CDR3 length: 17 residues. Germline loops: CDR1 SGDLS, CDR2 YYNGEE. Trimming stripped 0 bases from V and 3 bases from J, with 15 bases between. The full variable domain, completed using reference TRBV9 and TRBJ1-4, is DSGVTQTPKHLITATGQRVTLRCSPRSGDLSVYWYQQSLDQGLQFLIQYYNGEERAKGNILERFSAQQFPDLHSELNLSSLELGDSALYFCASSVGPPGGANEKLFFGSGTQLSVL.

This chain links TRBV28 with TRBJ2-2; D might be TRBD2 (5 bases). With 2 bases removed from V and 8 bases from J, the gap between germline ends came to 9 bases. CDR1 is MDHEN, CDR2 SYDVKM, per germline. The CDR3 spans 13 residues. The DNA of the CDR3 is TGTGCCAGCAGTTTACAGGACTTGGGGGAGCTGTTTTTT. Its protein product is CASSLQDLGELFF.

This clone was seen a handful of times. This rearrangement joins TRBV2 to TRBJ1-5; D ambiguous. The CDR3 sequence is 12 residues long. V lost 7 bases and J 2 bases, leaving 6 bases between the germline ends. Germline values: CDR1 SNHLY, CDR2 FYNNEI. This chain's CDR3 is CASNRGNQPQHF. Here the CDR3 DNA reads TGTGCCAGCAACCGGGGCAATCAGCCCCAGCATTTT. The full variable domain, completed using reference TRBV2 and TRBJ1-5, is EPEVTQTPSHQVTQMGQEVILRCVPISNHLYFYWYRQILGQKVEFLVSFYNNEISEKSEIFDDQFSVERPDGSNFTLKIRSTKLEDSAMYFCASNRGNQPQHFGDGTRLSIL.

The V call is TRBV7-6, the J call TRBJ2-1; 8 nucleotides match TRBD2. Trimming removed 4 bases from V and 10 bases from J; junction bases left unmatched: 12. Germline lookup yields CDR1 SGHVS and CDR2 FNYEAQ. This CDR3 region has 15 residues. The CDR3, as DNA: TGTGCCAGCAGCTCATCGGGACTAGGTGCTGACGAGCAGTTCTTC. It codes for CASSSSGLGADEQFF.

This clone was found once. V is TRBV7-9 and J is TRBJ1-5; D is ambiguous. Looked up from germline, CDR1 is SEHNR and CDR2 is FQNEAQ (reference sequence). Trimming took off 2 bases at V and 0 bases at J, with 14 bases between the two ends. The CDR3 sequence is 17 residues long. CDR3 nucleotide sequence: TGTGCCAGCAGCTTATCCCGGACGACTAATAGCAATCAGCCCCAGCATTTT. It is translated as CASSLSRTTNSNQPQHF. The whole variable domain, filled in from reference TRBV7-9 and TRBJ1-5, reads DTGVSQNPRHKITKRGQNVTFRCDPISEHNRLYWYRQTLGQGPEFLTYFQNEAQLEKSRLLSDRFSAERPKGSFSTLEIQRTEQGDSAMYLCASSLSRTTNSNQPQHFGDGTRLSIL.

The CDR3 region is CAISDGAGRFEQYF. In DNA, the CDR3 is TGTGCCATCAGTGATGGGGCGGGACGGTTCGAGCAGTACTTC. This rearrangement joins TRBV10-3 to TRBJ2-7, with a weak D call TRBD2 (6 bases). V gave up 3 bases and J gave up 6 bases, with 15 bases separating them. The CDR3 spans 14 residues. Germline assignment: CDR1 ENHRY and CDR2 SYGVKD.

The chain uses TRBV2 and TRBJ2-7; perhaps TRBD1 as D (6 bases). The V gene lost 6 bases and the J gene lost 3 bases, with 18 bases spanning the gap. Germline values: CDR1 SNHLY, CDR2 FYNNEI. The CDR3 spans 15 residues. The CDR3 loop reads CASRDRTANGYEQYF. CDR3 DNA: TGTGCCAGCAGAGACCGGACAGCGAACGGCTACGAGCAGTACTTC. The full variable domain, with the rest looked up from reference TRBV2 and TRBJ2-7, is EPEVTQTPSHQVTQMGQEVILRCVPISNHLYFYWYRQILGQKVEFLVSFYNNEISEKSEIFDDQFSVERPDGSNFTLKIRSTKLEDSAMYFCASRDRTANGYEQYFGPGTRLTVT.

The chain recombines TRBV6-5 with TRBJ1-4, with TRBD1 as a possible D gene (6 bases). This CDR3 is 14 amino acids long. The germline gives CDR1 MNHEY, CDR2 SVGAGI. V gave up 5 bases and J gave up 11 bases, with 18 bases separating them. The CDR3, as DNA: TGTGCCAGCAGTCCCGGGCGGGGGGCGAACAAACTGTTTTTT. It codes for CASSPGRGANKLFF.

This chain joins TRBV27 and TRBJ1-5; D remains ambiguous. Germline V gives CDR1 MNHEY, CDR2 SMNVEV (reference sequence). The V end lost 2 bases, the J end lost 2 bases, and 10 bases lay between the germline ends. This CDR3 contains 15 residues. CDR3 bases: TGTGCCAGCAGTTTAACAGCCGATGGCAATCAGCCCCAGCATTTT. Translated: CASSLTADGNQPQHF.

The table lists this clone with a count of one. The chain is built from TRBV6-6 and TRBJ1-2, with unresolved D. CDR1 is MNHNY, CDR2 SVGAGI, per germline (reference sequence). This CDR3 is 15 amino acids long. Trimming cost V 4 bases and J 5 bases, with 17 bases left between them. This chain's CDR3 is CASSWTLALEYGYTF. The CDR3 DNA reads TGTGCCAGCAGTTGGACTCTCGCCCTAGAGTATGGCTACACCTTC.

The rearrangement uses TRBV7-9 and TRBJ2-7; 12 bases fit TRBD2. The V and J ends lost 4 bases and 4 bases, in that order; junction bases with no gene match: 8. Per the germline V gene, CDR1 is SEHNR and CDR2 is FQNEAQ (reference sequence). The CDR3 is 16 residues long. CDR3 bases: TGTGCCAGCAGCTCCACACTAGCGGGAGGCAGGTACGAGCAGTACTTC. Translation: CASSSTLAGGRYEQYF.

The rearrangement joins TRBV2 to TRBJ2-5; 7 bases map to TRBD1. Germline V lookup: CDR1 SNHLY, CDR2 FYNNEI. The CDR3 runs 13 residues. Trimming cost V 6 bases and J 1 base; bases outside gene matches: 2. Written as DNA, the CDR3 is TGTGCCAGCAGGGGACAGATCCAAGAGACCCAGTACTTC. It is translated as CASRGQIQETQYF.

The CDR3, as DNA: TGTGCCACCTCCAAGGGGCTGTGGACTGAAGCTTTCTTT. Translated: CATSKGLWTEAFF. The V gene is TRBV13, the J gene TRBJ1-1, with D maybe TRBD1 (5 bases). The CDR3 totals 13 residues. V gave up 10 bases and J gave up 5 bases, with 17 bases separating them. The germline gives CDR1 PRHDT, CDR2 FYEKMQ (reference sequence).

The chain joins TRBV19 to TRBJ2-2; D is unclear. Germline V gives CDR1 LNHDA, CDR2 SQIVND (reference sequence). The CDR3 spans 15 residues. Trimming cost V 0 bases and J 7 bases, with 12 bases left between them. CDR3 loop: CASSIDFGLYGELFF. The CDR3 DNA follows: TGTGCCAGTAGTATAGATTTTGGGCTTTACGGGGAGCTGTTTTTT.

The V and J genes are TRBV19 and TRBJ2-7, with a possible D match to TRBD1 (6 bases). Germline loops: CDR1 LNHDA, CDR2 SQIVND (reference sequence). The V gene lost 1 base and the J gene lost 9 bases, with 16 bases spanning the gap. CDR3 size: 14 residues. CDR3 nucleotide sequence: TGTGCCAGTAGTATAGTAGGGACACCCCAAAGGCAGTACTTC. Protein product: CASSIVGTPQRQYF. Complete variable domain (other parts from reference TRBV19 and TRBJ2-7): DGGITQSPKYLFRKEGQNVTLSCEQNLNHDAMYWYRQDPGQGLRLIYYSQIVNDFQKGDIAEGYSVSREKKESFPLTVTSAQKNPTAFYLCASSIVGTPQRQYFGPGTRLTVT.

This clone was picked up a small number of times. V is TRBV6-6 and J is TRBJ1-2; tentatively, D is TRBD1 (6 bases). The CDR3 loop spans 14 amino acids. The V gene's germline CDR1 is MNHNY and CDR2 SVGAGI (reference sequence). V lost 5 bases and J 6 bases, leaving 16 bases between the germline ends. In nucleotides, the CDR3 is TGTGCCAGCAGTAACCCCCAGGGGATGAATGGCTACACCTTC. The encoded protein is CASSNPQGMNGYTF.

This chain connects TRBV11-2 to TRBJ2-1; a weak D match, TRBD2 (5 bases). The V end lost 1 base, the J end lost 9 bases, and 10 bases lay between the germline ends. Germline CDR1 is SGHAT and CDR2 is FQNNGV. This CDR3 contains 13 residues. The CDR3 DNA reads TGTGCCAGCAGCTTAGGGGCCGGAGGTGAGCAGTTCTTC. Encoded protein: CASSLGAGGEQFF. The complete variable domain, with remaining parts taken from reference TRBV11-2 and TRBJ2-1, reads EAGVAQSPRYKIIEKRQSVAFWCNPISGHATLYWYQQILGQGPKLLIQFQNNGVVDDSQLPKDRFSAERLKGVDSTLKIQPAKLEDSAVYLCASSLGAGGEQFFGPGTRLTVL.

This sequence joins TRBV6-1 and TRBJ2-7; TRBD2 aligns across 10 bases. V shed 11 bases, J shed 3 bases, and the junction held 10 bases outside the gene matches. The CDR3 covers 14 residues. Germline CDR1 MNHNS, CDR2 SASEGT. The CDR3 sequence: CASEREGGLYEQYF. CDR3 nucleotide sequence: TGTGCCTCCGAGCGGGAGGGGGGGCTCTACGAGCAGTACTTC.

This chain joins TRBV5-6 and TRBJ2-3, with TRBD2 matching 7 bases. This CDR3 has 17 amino acids. J gave up 4 bases and V 6 bases, and 17 bases lay outside the gene matches. The germline V gene encodes CDR1 SGHDT and CDR2 YYEEEE. The CDR3, as DNA: TGTGCCAGCACCCGACTCTGGGGGGGGAAAGGGCCAGATACGCAGTATTTT. Its translation is CASTRLWGGKGPDTQYF.